The T cell receptor beta chain under discussion was sequenced for a study of cytomegalovirus exposure and HLA in healthy donors. This clone was found a few times. Its target is not known. This CDR3 has 15 amino acids. The junction had 5 bases not matched to a gene; V was cut back by 1 base and J by 2 bases. Per the germline V gene, CDR1 is SGHDN and CDR2 is FVKESK. Researchers ran the PCR with 60 Vbeta and 13 Jbeta primers. Clones were sequenced by immunoSEQ multiplex PCR, and TCRdb holds only the in-frame ones, with some missing. The sample comprises over 100,000 clones, around three quarters of which are singletons, and roughly 8% rests with the top ten. Study-wide findings and caveats: Presence/absence comparisons presumed near-even sequencing depth among donors.

What was sequenced was PBMCs. This rearrangement joins TRBV14 to TRBJ2-7, with 7 bases lining up with TRBD2. This clonotype was obtained from a woman aged 45-65 years in good health and CMV-seropositive. The CDR3 sequence is CASSQGGGRTYEQYF. The CDR3 DNA is TGTGCCAGCAGCCAAGGGGGGGGACGCACCTACGAGCAGTACTTC.